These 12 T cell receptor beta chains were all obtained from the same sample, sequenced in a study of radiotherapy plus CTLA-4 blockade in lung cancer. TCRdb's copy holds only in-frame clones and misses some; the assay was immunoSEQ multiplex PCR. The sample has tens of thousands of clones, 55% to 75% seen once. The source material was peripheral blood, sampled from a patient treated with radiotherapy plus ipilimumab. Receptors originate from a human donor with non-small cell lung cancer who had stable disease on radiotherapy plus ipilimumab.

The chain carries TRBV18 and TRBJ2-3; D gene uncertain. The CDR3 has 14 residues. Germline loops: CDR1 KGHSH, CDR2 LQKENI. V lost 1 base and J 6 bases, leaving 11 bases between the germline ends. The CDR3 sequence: CASSPRQVADTQYF. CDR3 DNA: TGTGCCAGCTCACCACGGCAGGTGGCTGATACGCAGTATTTT.

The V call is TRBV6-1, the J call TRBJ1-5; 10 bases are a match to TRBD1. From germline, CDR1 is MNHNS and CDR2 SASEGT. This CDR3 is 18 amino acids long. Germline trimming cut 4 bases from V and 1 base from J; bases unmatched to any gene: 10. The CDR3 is CASSVSGQGHRSNQPQHF. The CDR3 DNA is TGTGCCAGCAGTGTATCGGGACAGGGGCATAGAAGCAATCAGCCCCAGCATTTT.

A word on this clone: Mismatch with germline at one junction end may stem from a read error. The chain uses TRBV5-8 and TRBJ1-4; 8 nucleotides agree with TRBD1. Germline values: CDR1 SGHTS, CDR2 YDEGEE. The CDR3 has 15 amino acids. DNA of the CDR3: TGTGCCAGCACCTTGCCCCAGGGGGCGCATGAAAAACTGTTTTTT. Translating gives CASTLPQGAHEKLFF.

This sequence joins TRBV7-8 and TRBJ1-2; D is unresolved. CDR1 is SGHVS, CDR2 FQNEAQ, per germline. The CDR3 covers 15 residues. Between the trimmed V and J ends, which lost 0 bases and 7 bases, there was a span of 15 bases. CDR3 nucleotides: TGTGCCAGCAGCTTAGCGATCGGGTCCGGGAGTGGCTACACCTTC. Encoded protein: CASSLAIGSGSGYTF. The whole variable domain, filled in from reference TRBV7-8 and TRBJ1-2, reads GAGVSQSPRYKVAKRGQDVALRCDPISGHVSLFWYQQALGQGPEFLTYFQNEAQLDKSGLPSDRFFAERPEGSVSTLKIQRTQQEDSAVYLCASSLAIGSGSGYTFGSGTRLTVV.

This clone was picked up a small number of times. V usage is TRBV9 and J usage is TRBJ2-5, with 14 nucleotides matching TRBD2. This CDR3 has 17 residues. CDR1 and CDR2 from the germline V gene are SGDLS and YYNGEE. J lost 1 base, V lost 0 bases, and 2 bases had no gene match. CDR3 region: CASSVGTSGGIQETQYF. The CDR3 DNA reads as TGTGCCAGCAGCGTAGGGACTAGCGGGGGGATCCAAGAGACCCAGTACTTC.

Here the CDR3 reads CASSSFTEQPQHF. The CDR3 bases are TGTGCCAGCAGCTCGTTTACGGAGCAGCCCCAGCATTTT. The chain carries TRBV5-5 and TRBJ1-5; no firm D call. Trimming took 3 bases from V and 7 from J, leaving 11 bases between them. This CDR3 spans 13 amino acids. The germline V gene has CDR1 SGHKS and CDR2 YYEKEE (reference sequence).

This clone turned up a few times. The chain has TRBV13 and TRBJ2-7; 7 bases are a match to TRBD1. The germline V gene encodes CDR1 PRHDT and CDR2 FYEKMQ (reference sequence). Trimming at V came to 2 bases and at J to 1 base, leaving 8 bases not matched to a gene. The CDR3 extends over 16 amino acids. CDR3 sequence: CASSLRQGLKSYEQYF. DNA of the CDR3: TGTGCCAGCAGCTTACGACAGGGTCTGAAATCCTACGAGCAGTACTTC. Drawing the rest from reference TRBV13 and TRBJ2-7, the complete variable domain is AAGVIQSPRHLIKEKRETATLKCYPIPRHDTVYWYQQGPGQDPQFLISFYEKMQSDKGSIPDRFSAQQFSDYHSELNMSSLELGDSALYFCASSLRQGLKSYEQYFGPGTRLTVT.

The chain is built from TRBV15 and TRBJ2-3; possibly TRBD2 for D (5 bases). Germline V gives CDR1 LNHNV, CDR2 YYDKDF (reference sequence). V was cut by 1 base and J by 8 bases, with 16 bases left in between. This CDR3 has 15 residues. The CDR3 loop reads CATSRAVEGGSTQYF. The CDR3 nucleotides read TGTGCCACCAGCAGAGCAGTAGAAGGTGGGAGTACGCAGTATTTT.

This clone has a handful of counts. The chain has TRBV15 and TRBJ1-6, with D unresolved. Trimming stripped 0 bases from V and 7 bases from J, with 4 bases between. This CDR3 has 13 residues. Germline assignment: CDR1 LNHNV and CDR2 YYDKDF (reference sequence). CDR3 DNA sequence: TGTGCCACCAGCAGAGAGGGCAATTCACCCCTCCACTTT. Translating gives CATSREGNSPLHF.

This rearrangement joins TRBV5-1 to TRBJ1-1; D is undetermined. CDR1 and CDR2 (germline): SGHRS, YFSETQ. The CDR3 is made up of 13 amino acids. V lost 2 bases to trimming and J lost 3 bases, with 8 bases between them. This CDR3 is CASSFRRDTEAFF. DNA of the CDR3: TGCGCCAGCAGCTTTAGGAGGGACACTGAAGCTTTCTTT.

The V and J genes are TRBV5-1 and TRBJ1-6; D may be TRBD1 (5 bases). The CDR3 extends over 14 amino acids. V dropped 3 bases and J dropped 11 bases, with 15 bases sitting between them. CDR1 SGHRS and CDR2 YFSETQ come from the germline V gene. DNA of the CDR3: TGCGCCAGCAGCTCAGACAGACCCGGAGCACCCCTCCACTTT. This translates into CASSSDRPGAPLHF.

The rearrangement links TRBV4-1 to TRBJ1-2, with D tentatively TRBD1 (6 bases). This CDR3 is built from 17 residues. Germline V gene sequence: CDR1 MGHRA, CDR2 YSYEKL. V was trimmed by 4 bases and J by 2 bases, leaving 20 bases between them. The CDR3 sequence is CASSPRQETSWNYGYTF. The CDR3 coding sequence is TGCGCCAGCAGCCCAAGACAGGAAACTTCCTGGAACTATGGCTACACCTTC.